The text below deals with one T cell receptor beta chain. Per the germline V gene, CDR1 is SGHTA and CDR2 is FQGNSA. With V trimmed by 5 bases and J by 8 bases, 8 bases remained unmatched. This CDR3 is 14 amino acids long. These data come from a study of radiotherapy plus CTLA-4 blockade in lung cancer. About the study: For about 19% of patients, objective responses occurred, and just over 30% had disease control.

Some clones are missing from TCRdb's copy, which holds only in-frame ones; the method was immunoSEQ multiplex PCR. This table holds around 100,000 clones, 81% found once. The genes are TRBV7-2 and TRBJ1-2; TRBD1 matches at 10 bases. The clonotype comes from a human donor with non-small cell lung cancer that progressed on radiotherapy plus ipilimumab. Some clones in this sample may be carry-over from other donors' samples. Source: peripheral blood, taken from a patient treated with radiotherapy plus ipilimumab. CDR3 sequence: CASSVRQGAWGYTF. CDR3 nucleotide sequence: TGTGCCAGCAGCGTCCGACAGGGGGCGTGGGGCTACACCTTC.